This T cell receptor (beta chain) is from a study of a mutant IDH1 vaccine in newly diagnosed glioma. Across the study: Across weeks 1, 3, 5, 7, 11, 15, 19 and 23, patients received a vaccination each time, eight in all.

The table came from immunoSEQ multiplex PCR; TCRdb's copy has only in-frame clones and leaves some out. The data show roughly 45,000 clones, about four fifths seen once. The sample's time point: week 23, last vaccination. Every single dose of the vaccine, 300 ug of mutant IDH1 20-mer peptide, came with topical imiquimod. The germline gives CDR1 MNHNS, CDR2 SASEGT. The CDR3 totals 14 residues. V lost 4 bases, J lost 1 base, and 10 bases lay in between. Notes on this clone: Antigen: not known.

The rearrangement joins TRBV6-1 to TRBJ1-1; D is unresolved. The TCR was taken from a woman aged 18-29 years with glioma. Some clones in this sample may be carry-over from other donors' samples. The sequencing used PBMCs, collected from a glioma patient whose treatment included an IDH1 peptide vaccine. CDR3 in amino acids: CASSVSNRNTEAFF. CDR3 coding DNA: TGTGCCAGCAGTGTGTCAAACAGGAACACTGAAGCTTTCTTT.